Below are 27 T cell receptor beta chains sequenced from a single sample in a study of blood T cell repertoires in COVID-19. The data were produced by immunoSEQ multiplex PCR, yet TCRdb's version contains in-frame clones alone and is incomplete. The sample includes fewer than 250,000 clones, around 82% of them seen just once. Sequences were obtained from peripheral blood. Receptors were obtained from a woman between 65 and 79 years old with acute or convalescent COVID-19.

The gene calls are TRBV7-2 and TRBJ2-1; 9 bases map to TRBD2. CDR3 length: 16 amino acids. J was trimmed by 6 bases and V by 2 bases; bases with no gene match: 8. Germline CDR1 SGHTA, CDR2 FQGNSA. The chain's CDR3 is CASSLHASGVSNEQFF. The CDR3 DNA follows: TGTGCCAGCAGCTTACACGCTAGCGGGGTTTCCAATGAGCAGTTCTTC. The complete variable domain, with remaining parts taken from reference TRBV7-2 and TRBJ2-1, reads GAGVSQSPSNKVTEKGKDVELRCDPISGHTALYWYRQSLGQGLEFLIYFQGNSAPDKSGLPSDRFSAERTGGSVSTLTIQRTQQEDSAVYLCASSLHASGVSNEQFFGPGTRLTVL.

This clone showed up just once. This chain connects TRBV4-1 to TRBJ1-5; 8 bases are shared with TRBD1. J was trimmed by 3 bases and V by 4 bases; bases with no gene match: 5. Germline CDR1 MGHRA, CDR2 YSYEKL. The CDR3 runs 15 residues. CDR3 bases: TGCGCCAGCAGCCCGGACAGGGCCTCCAATCAGCCCCAGCATTTT. It is translated as CASSPDRASNQPQHF.

This chain connects TRBV4-3 to TRBJ1-1; D ambiguous. The CDR3 runs to 14 residues. From germline, CDR1 is LGHNA and CDR2 YSLEER. Trimming removed 0 bases from V and 3 bases from J, with 8 bases in between. The CDR3 protein is CASSQEEGYTEAFF. The CDR3, as DNA: TGCGCCAGCAGCCAAGAGGAGGGTTACACTGAAGCTTTCTTT.

J is TRBJ2-7 and V is TRBV6-2 or TRBV6-3; TRBD1 might be the D (5 bases). The CDR3 totals 14 residues. Germline V gives CDR1 MNHEY, CDR2 SVGEGT. V was pared by 5 bases and J by 0 bases, with 11 bases between. The CDR3 reads CASSNLRGSYEQYF. CDR3 DNA: TGTGCCAGCAGTAACCTAAGGGGCTCCTACGAGCAGTACTTC.

V usage is TRBV9 and J usage is TRBJ2-5; D remains ambiguous. Per germline, CDR1 SGDLS and CDR2 YYNGEE. V was clipped by 2 bases and J by 5 bases, with 13 bases between them. CDR3 length: 14 residues. The chain's CDR3 is CASSVGPGGETQYF. In DNA form, the CDR3 reads TGTGCCAGCAGCGTTGGCCCAGGTGGGGAGACCCAGTACTTC.

V and J are TRBV3-1 (or the pseudogene TRBV3-2) and TRBJ1-1, with D uncertain. Germline assignment: CDR1 LGHDT and CDR2 YNNKEL (reference sequence). Trimming removed 2 bases at V and 4 bases at J, with 11 bases between. The CDR3 runs to 14 residues. This CDR3 is CASSQSRGFTEAFF. The CDR3, as DNA: TGTGCCAGCAGCCAAAGCAGAGGGTTCACTGAAGCTTTCTTT.

The genes are TRBV5-5 and TRBJ1-2, with D possibly matching TRBD1 (5 bases). The germline CDR1 and CDR2 sequences are SGHKS and YYEKEE (reference sequence). CDR3 size: 14 residues. Deletions cut 1 base from V and 1 base from J, with 8 bases between. This CDR3 reads CASSLMGLNYGYTF. CDR3 sequence (DNA): TGTGCCAGCAGCTTGATGGGGCTTAACTATGGCTACACCTTC.

This rearrangement joins TRBV6-2 or TRBV6-3 to TRBJ1-6; TRBD1 matches 11 bases. The CDR3 covers 18 residues. Germline assignment: CDR1 MNHEY and CDR2 SVGEGT. The V and J ends lost 5 bases and 7 bases, in that order; junction bases with no gene match: 13. In DNA, the CDR3 is TGTGCCAGCAGTAATCGGGACAGGGGGTCAAGCGCAAATTCACCCCTCCACTTT. It translates to CASSNRDRGSSANSPLHF.

This chain links TRBV5-1 with TRBJ2-1; 8 nucleotides align to TRBD1. In germline, CDR1 is SGHRS, CDR2 YFSETQ. This CDR3 has 13 amino acids. The J segment lost 7 bases and the V segment lost 4 bases, leaving 4 bases of the junction unmatched. As DNA, the CDR3 is TGCGCCAGCAGCGGGCGGACAGGGAATGAGCAGTTCTTC. Protein product: CASSGRTGNEQFF.

This sequence joins TRBV5-1 and TRBJ1-4; D call uncertain. This CDR3 has 16 amino acids. V gave up 7 bases and J gave up 5 bases, with 21 bases separating them. Germline V CDR1 and CDR2: SGHRS, YFSETQ. The CDR3: CASSTAPGDINEKLFF. The CDR3 coding sequence is TGCGCCAGCTCGACGGCACCAGGCGATATCAATGAAAAACTGTTTTTT.

This rearrangement joins TRBV11-1 to TRBJ1-1; tentatively, D is TRBD1 (5 bases). CDR1 and CDR2 from the germline V gene are SGHAT and FQDESV (reference sequence). Trimming removed 6 bases at V and 6 bases at J, with 23 bases between. The CDR3 is 16 residues long. This CDR3 is CASSQSGPQNFAEAFF. DNA for the CDR3: TGTGCCAGCAGTCAGTCAGGGCCCCAAAATTTCGCTGAAGCTTTCTTT.

The chain couples TRBV2 to TRBJ2-4; D call uncertain. V shed 6 bases and J shed 4 bases, with 10 bases lying between them. This CDR3 spans 13 amino acids. Germline CDR1 and CDR2: SNHLY and FYNNEI. As DNA, the CDR3 is TGTGCCAGCAGGCTGGAGATGAAAAACATTCAGTACTTC. It translates to CASRLEMKNIQYF.

The J gene is TRBJ1-1, the V gene TRBV7-8; no clear D gene. The germline V gene has CDR1 SGHVS and CDR2 FQNEAQ. V lost 1 base to trimming and J lost 2 bases, with 8 bases between them. The CDR3 is made up of 14 amino acids. The CDR3 DNA sequence: TGTGCCAGCAGCTTAGTGAGGGCCAACACTGAAGCTTTCTTT. Its protein product is CASSLVRANTEAFF.

V and J are TRBV19 and TRBJ2-1; TRBD1 matches 11 bases. V lost 6 bases and J lost 7; bases outside the gene matches: 5. Germline assignment: CDR1 LNHDA and CDR2 SQIVND (reference sequence). The CDR3 is 14 amino acids. The CDR3 loop reads CASRGQGALNEQFF. For the CDR3, the DNA is TGTGCCAGTAGAGGACAGGGGGCCCTTAATGAGCAGTTCTTC.

The chain combines TRBV10-2 with TRBJ1-4; 7 bases are shared with TRBD1. V gave up 6 bases and J gave up 5 bases; unmatched junction bases: 0. The CDR3 covers 12 residues. Germline V gene lookup returns CDR1 WSHSY and CDR2 SAAADI. The CDR3 region has the DNA TGCGCCAGCAGACAGGGGAATGAAAAACTGTTTTTT. Its translation is CASRQGNEKLFF.

This clone turned up a few times. The chain carries TRBV9 and TRBJ1-2; perhaps TRBD1 as D (6 bases). The CDR3 is 17 amino acids. CDR1 is SGDLS and CDR2 is YYNGEE in the germline V gene. The V gene lost 0 bases and the J gene lost 5 bases, with 20 bases spanning the gap. The CDR3 loop reads CASSVAGTPQGIYGYTF. The CDR3 DNA sequence: TGTGCCAGCAGCGTAGCTGGGACACCTCAGGGGATTTATGGCTACACCTTC.

This sequence joins TRBV6-6 and TRBJ2-5; 12 bases line up with TRBD2. This CDR3 has 17 residues. CDR1 and CDR2 from the germline V gene are MNHNY and SVGAGI (reference sequence). V shed 5 bases and J 5 bases; nucleotides not matched to a gene: 12. The chain's CDR3 is CASSPTRTTSGGETQYF. The CDR3 DNA reads as TGTGCCAGCAGTCCCACCCGGACGACTAGCGGGGGCGAGACCCAGTACTTC.

This clone was detected only a few times. The rearrangement uses TRBV6-1 and TRBJ1-5; D unresolved. Deletions cut 2 bases from V and 3 bases from J, with 11 bases between. This CDR3 has 15 residues. The germline gives CDR1 MNHNS, CDR2 SASEGT. The CDR3 here is CASSEQVLNNQPQHF. Written as DNA, the CDR3 is TGTGCCAGCAGTGAACAGGTCTTGAACAATCAGCCCCAGCATTTT.

V usage is TRBV5-1 and J usage is TRBJ1-2; 7 bases line up with TRBD1. Losses at the gene ends were 0 bases for V and 1 base for J; bases not matched to a gene: 6. Germline lookup yields CDR1 SGHRS and CDR2 YFSETQ. The CDR3 has 16 amino acids. The CDR3 DNA sequence: TGCGCCAGCAGCTTGGAGGGACAGTCATATAACTATGGCTACACCTTC. It specifies CASSLEGQSYNYGYTF.

The chain combines TRBV19 with TRBJ1-5; possible D gene TRBD1, 6 bases. Trimming took off 3 bases at V and 4 bases at J, with 10 bases between the two ends. Germline V gene data show CDR1 as LNHDA and CDR2 as SQIVND (reference sequence). The CDR3 contains 14 residues. The CDR3, as DNA: TGTGCCAGTAGTATGGGTCAGGGGAATCAGCCCCAGCATTTT. It yields the protein CASSMGQGNQPQHF.

The chain is built from TRBV7-2 and TRBJ1-2; a possible D gene is TRBD1 (5 bases). The CDR3 sequence is 14 residues long. The V gene's germline CDR1 is SGHTA and CDR2 FQGNSA. The V end was cut by 0 bases, the J end by 3 bases, with 8 bases between. CDR3 in amino acids: CASSLARGDYGYTF. The CDR3 nucleotides read TGTGCCAGCAGCTTAGCAAGGGGTGACTATGGCTACACCTTC. Looking up the rest from reference TRBV7-2 and TRBJ1-2 gives the full variable domain: GAGVSQSPSNKVTEKGKDVELRCDPISGHTALYWYRQSLGQGLEFLIYFQGNSAPDKSGLPSDRFSAERTGGSVSTLTIQRTQQEDSAVYLCASSLARGDYGYTFGSGTRLTVV.

In this sample, this clone turned up a few times. The V call is TRBV7-2, the J call TRBJ1-3; 9 bases map to TRBD1. This CDR3 is built from 15 residues. V gave up 5 bases and J gave up 4 bases; unmatched junction bases: 6. The V gene's germline CDR1 is SGHTA and CDR2 FQGNSA. This chain's CDR3 is CASSEQGALGNTIYF. The DNA of the CDR3 is TGTGCCAGCAGCGAACAGGGGGCGCTCGGAAACACCATATATTTT. Full variable domain (missing parts from reference TRBV7-2 and TRBJ1-3): GAGVSQSPSNKVTEKGKDVELRCDPISGHTALYWYRQSLGQGLEFLIYFQGNSAPDKSGLPSDRFSAERTGGSVSTLTIQRTQQEDSAVYLCASSEQGALGNTIYFGEGSWLTVV.

The chain links TRBV7-2 to TRBJ2-2; TRBD1 agrees at 7 bases. V lost 4 bases to trimming and J lost 4 bases; unmatched junction nucleotides: 6. CDR3 length: 15 amino acids. CDR1 and CDR2 (germline): SGHTA, FQGNSA. For the CDR3, the DNA is TGTGCCAGCAGCTCCCAGGGGGTGGCCACCGGGGAGCTGTTTTTT. Amino acid sequence: CASSSQGVATGELFF.

This rearrangement joins TRBV4-3 to TRBJ1-1, with TRBD1 matching 7 bases. With 4 bases clipped from V and 1 base from J, the junction kept 6 bases outside the gene matches. Germline values: CDR1 LGHNA, CDR2 YSLEER. The CDR3 totals 15 residues. The CDR3 loop is CASSRSGTANTEAFF. The CDR3 nucleotides are TGCGCCAGCAGCCGTTCCGGGACAGCGAACACTGAAGCTTTCTTT.

The chain joins TRBV5-1 to TRBJ2-7, with 7 positions matching TRBD1. The V gene's germline CDR1 is SGHRS and CDR2 YFSETQ. V lost 4 bases and J lost 2; bases outside the gene matches: 6. The CDR3 covers 14 residues. CDR3 protein: CASSKGQSTYEQYF. CDR3 nucleotide sequence: TGCGCCAGCAGCAAGGGACAGTCAACCTACGAGCAGTACTTC.

The chain has TRBV9 and TRBJ2-1; D unclear. The V gene lost 0 bases and the J gene lost 6 bases, with 13 bases spanning the gap. CDR1 is SGDLS, CDR2 YYNGEE, per germline. The CDR3 loop spans 15 amino acids. The CDR3 protein is CASSVASTAPNEQFF. Here the CDR3 DNA reads TGTGCCAGCAGCGTAGCCAGTACCGCTCCCAATGAGCAGTTCTTC.

The CDR3 DNA reads as TGTGCCACCCAACTAGCGGGGGGATACAATGAGCAGTTCTTC. Amino acid sequence: CATQLAGGYNEQFF. V usage is TRBV15 and J usage is TRBJ2-1; 12 bases are shared with TRBD2. The CDR3 has 14 residues. V shed 8 bases and J 4 bases; nucleotides not matched to a gene: 3. Germline CDR1 and CDR2: LNHNV and YYDKDF (reference sequence).